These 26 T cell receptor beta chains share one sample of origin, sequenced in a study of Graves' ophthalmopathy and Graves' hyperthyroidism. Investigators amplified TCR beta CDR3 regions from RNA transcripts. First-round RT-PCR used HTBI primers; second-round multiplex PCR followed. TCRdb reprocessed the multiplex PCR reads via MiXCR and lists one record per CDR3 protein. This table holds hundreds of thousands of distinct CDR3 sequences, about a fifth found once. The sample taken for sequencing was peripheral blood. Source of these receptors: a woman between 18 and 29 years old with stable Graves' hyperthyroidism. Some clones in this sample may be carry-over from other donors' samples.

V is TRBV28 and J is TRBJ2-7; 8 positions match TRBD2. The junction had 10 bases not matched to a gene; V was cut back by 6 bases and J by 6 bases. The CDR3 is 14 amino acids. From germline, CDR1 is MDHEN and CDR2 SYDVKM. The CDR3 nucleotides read TGTGCCAGCAGCCGGGCGGGACTAGGGGGCGAGCAGTACTTC. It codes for CASSRAGLGGEQYF.

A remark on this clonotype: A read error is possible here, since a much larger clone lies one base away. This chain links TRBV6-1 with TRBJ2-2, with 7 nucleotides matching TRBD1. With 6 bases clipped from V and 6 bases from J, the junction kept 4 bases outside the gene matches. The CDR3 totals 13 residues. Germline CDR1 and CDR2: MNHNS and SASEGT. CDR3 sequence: CASRNQGAGELFF. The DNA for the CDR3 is TGTGCCAGCAGGAACCAGGGGGCCGGGGAGCTGTTTTTT.

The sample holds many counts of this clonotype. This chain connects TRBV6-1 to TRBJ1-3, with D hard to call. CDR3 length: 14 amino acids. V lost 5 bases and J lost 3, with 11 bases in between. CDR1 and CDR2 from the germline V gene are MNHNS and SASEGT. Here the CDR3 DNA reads TGTGCCAGCAGTACCGGATCATTTGGAAACACCATATATTTT. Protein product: CASSTGSFGNTIYF.

The CDR3 here is CASSSTPGDRLLNTEAFF. CDR3 DNA sequence: TGTGCCAGCAGCTCTACCCCTGGGGACAGGCTATTGAACACTGAAGCTTTCTTT. The rearrangement links TRBV7-9 to TRBJ1-1; 8 bases are shared with TRBD1. V trimming: 4 bases; J trimming: 0 bases; junction bases outside the gene matches: 13. This CDR3 is 18 amino acids long. Per germline, CDR1 SEHNR and CDR2 FQNEAQ (reference sequence).

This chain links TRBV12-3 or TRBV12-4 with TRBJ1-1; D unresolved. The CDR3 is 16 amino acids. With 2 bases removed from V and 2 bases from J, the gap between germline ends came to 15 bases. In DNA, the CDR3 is TGTGCCAGCAGTTTACTGGACGGAAGACTTAACACTGAAGCTTTCTTT. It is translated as CASSLLDGRLNTEAFF.

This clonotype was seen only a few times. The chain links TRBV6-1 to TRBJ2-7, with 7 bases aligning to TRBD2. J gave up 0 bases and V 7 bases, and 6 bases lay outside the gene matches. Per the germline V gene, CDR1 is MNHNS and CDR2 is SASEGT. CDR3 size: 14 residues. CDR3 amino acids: CASKTSESSYEQYF. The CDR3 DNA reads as TGTGCCAGCAAAACTAGCGAGAGCTCCTACGAGCAGTACTTC.

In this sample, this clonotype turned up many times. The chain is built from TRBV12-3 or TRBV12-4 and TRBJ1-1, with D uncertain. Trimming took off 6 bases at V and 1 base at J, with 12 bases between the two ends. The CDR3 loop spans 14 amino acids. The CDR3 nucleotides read TGTGCCAGCAGCCCGCCCAACCAGAACACTGAAGCTTTCTTT. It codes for CASSPPNQNTEAFF.

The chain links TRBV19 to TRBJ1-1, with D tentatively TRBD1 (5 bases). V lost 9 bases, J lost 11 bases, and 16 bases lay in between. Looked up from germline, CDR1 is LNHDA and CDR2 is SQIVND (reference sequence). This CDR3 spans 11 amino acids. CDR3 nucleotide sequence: TGTGCCAGCCTATCTCCGGGGCATGCTTTCTTT. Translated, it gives CASLSPGHAFF.

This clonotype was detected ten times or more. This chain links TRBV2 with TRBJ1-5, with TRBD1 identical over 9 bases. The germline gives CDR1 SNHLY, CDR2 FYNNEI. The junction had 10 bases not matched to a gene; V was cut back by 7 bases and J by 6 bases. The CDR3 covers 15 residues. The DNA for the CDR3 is TGTGCCAGCACAGAAAGGACAGGGGTTGGTCAGCCCCAGCATTTT. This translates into CASTERTGVGQPQHF.

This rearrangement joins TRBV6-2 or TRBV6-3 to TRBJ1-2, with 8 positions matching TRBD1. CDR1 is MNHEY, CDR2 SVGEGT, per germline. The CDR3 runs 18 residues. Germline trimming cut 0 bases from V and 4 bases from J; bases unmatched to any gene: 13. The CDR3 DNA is TGTGCCAGCAGTTACTCGCCCGGACAGGGTATACGGGGCTATGGCTACACCTTC. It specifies CASSYSPGQGIRGYGYTF.

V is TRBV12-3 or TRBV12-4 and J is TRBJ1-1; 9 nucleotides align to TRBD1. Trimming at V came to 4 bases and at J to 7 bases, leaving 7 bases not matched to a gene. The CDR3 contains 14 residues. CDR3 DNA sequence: TGTGCCAGCAGTTCCCACAGGGGGCGAGTTGAAGCTTTCTTT. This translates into CASSSHRGRVEAFF.

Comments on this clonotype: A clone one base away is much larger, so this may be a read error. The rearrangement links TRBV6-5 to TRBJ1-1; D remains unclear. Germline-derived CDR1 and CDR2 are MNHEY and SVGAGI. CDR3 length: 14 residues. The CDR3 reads CASSYSDSRPQACF. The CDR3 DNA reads TGTGCCAGCAGTTACTCCGACTCACGACCGCAAGCTTGCTTT.

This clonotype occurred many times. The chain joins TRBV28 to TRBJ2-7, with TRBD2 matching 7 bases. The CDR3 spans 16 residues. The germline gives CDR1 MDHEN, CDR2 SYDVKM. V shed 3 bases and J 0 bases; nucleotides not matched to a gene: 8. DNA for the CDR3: TGTGCCAGCAGTTTGGATGGGGCGGGGGTCTCCTACGAGCAGTACTTC. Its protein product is CASSLDGAGVSYEQYF.

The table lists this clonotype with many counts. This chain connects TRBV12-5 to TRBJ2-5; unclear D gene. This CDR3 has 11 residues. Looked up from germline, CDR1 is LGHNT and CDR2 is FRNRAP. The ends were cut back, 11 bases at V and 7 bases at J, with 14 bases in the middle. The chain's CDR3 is CASGELGTQYF. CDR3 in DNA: TGTGCTTCTGGGGAACTCGGGACCCAGTACTTC. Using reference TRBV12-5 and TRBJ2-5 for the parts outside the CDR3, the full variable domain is DARVTQTPRHKVTEMGQEVTMRCQPILGHNTVFWYRQTMMQGLELLAYFRNRAPLDDSGMPKDRFSAEMPDATLATLKIQPSEPRDSAVYFCASGELGTQYFGPGTRLLVL.

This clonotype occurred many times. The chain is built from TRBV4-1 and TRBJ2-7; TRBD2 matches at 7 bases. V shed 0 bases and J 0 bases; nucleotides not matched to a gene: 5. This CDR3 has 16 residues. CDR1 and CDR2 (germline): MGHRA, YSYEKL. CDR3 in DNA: TGCGCCAGCAGCCAAGATCAACTAGCGAGCTCCTACGAGCAGTACTTC. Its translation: CASSQDQLASSYEQYF.

The CDR3 coding sequence is TGTGCCAGCAGTCCCCTCCCAATCGGGGCCTTCGTTAGAGAGACCCAGTACTTC. Its protein is CASSPLPIGAFVRETQYF. The chain uses TRBV12-3 or TRBV12-4 and TRBJ2-5; D may match TRBD1 or TRBD2 (5 bases each). V lost 5 bases and J lost 4, with 26 bases in between. The CDR3 is 18 residues long.

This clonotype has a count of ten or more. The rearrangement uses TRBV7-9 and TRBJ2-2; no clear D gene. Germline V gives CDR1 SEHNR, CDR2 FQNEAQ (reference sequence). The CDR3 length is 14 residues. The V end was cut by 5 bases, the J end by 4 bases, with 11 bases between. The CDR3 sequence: CASSRLTGTGELFF. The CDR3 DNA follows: TGTGCCAGCAGCCGACTTACGGGCACCGGGGAGCTGTTTTTT.

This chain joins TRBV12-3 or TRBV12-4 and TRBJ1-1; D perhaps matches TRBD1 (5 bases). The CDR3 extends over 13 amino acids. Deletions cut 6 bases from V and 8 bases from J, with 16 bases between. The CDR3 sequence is CASSNPGTDEAFF. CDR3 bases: TGTGCCAGCAGCAACCCCGGGACCGACGAAGCTTTCTTT.

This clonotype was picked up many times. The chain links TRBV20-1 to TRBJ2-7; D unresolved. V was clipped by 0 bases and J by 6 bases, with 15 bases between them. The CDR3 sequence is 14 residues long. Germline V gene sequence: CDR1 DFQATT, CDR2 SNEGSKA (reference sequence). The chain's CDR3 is CSARDHRSAFEQYF. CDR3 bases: TGCAGTGCTAGAGATCATAGATCGGCCTTCGAGCAGTACTTC.

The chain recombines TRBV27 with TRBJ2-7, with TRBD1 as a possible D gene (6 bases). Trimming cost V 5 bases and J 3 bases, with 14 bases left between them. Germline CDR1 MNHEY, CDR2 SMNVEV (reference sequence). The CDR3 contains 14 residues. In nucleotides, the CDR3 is TGTGCCAGCAGTATATACCCGGACAGCTACGAGCAGTACTTC. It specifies CASSIYPDSYEQYF.

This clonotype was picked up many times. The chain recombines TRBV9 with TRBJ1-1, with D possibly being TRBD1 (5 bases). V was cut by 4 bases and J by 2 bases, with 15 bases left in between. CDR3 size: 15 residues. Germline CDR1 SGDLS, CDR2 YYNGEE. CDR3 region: CASSPPGGGNTEAFF. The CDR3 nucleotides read TGTGCCAGCAGCCCACCTGGGGGGGGTAACACTGAAGCTTTCTTT.

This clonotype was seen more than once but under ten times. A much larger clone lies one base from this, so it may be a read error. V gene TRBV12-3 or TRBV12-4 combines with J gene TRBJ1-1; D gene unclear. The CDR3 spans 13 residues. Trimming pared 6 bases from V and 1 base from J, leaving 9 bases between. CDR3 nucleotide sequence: TGTGCCAGCAGGAGACGGGCGAACACTGAAGCTTTCTTT. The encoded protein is CASRRRANTEAFF.

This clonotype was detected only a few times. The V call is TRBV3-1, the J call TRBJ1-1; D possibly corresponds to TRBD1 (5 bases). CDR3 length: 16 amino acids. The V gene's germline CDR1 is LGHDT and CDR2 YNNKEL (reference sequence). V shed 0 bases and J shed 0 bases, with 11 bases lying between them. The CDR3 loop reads CASSQEPGGVNTEAFF. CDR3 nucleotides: TGTGCCAGCAGCCAAGAGCCTGGGGGGGTGAACACTGAAGCTTTCTTT.

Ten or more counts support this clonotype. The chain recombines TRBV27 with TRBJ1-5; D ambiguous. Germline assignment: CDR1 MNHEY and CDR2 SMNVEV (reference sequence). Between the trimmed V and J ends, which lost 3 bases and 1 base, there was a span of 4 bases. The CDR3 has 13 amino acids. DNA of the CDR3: TGTGCCAGCAGTTTCGTAAGCAATCAGCCCCAGCATTTT. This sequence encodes CASSFVSNQPQHF.

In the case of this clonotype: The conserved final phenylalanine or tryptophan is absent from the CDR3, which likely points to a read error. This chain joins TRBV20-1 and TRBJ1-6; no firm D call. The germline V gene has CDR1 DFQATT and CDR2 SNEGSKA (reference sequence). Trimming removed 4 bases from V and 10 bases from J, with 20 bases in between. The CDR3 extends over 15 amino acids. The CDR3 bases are TGCAGTGCTAAGAATCGGATTCTAGAGAGGTCACCCCTCCACTAT. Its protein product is CSAKNRILERSPLHY.

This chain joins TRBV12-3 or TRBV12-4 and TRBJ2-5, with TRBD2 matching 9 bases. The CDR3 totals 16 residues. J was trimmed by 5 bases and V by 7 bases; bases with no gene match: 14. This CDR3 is CASTLAGAAGYETQYF. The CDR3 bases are TGTGCCAGCACCTTAGCGGGAGCGGCAGGATATGAGACCCAGTACTTC.